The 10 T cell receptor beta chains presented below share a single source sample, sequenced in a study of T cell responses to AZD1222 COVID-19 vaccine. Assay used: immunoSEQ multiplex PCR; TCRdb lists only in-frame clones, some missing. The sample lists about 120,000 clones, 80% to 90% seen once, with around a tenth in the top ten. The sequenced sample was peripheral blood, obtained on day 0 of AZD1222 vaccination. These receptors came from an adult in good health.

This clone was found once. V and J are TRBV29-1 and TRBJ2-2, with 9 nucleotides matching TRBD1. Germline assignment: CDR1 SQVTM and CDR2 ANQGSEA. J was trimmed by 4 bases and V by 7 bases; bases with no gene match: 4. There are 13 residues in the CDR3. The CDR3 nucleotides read TGCAGCGCCGGGACAGGGTTCACCGGGGAGCTGTTTTTT. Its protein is CSAGTGFTGELFF.

The CDR3 reads CAAGRANEKLFF. The CDR3 DNA follows: TGTGCCGCCGGAAGGGCAAATGAAAAACTGTTTTTT. This chain links TRBV6-6 with TRBJ1-4; the D is unclear. The CDR3 extends over 12 amino acids. The V gene lost 11 bases and the J gene lost 5 bases, with 12 bases spanning the gap. Germline V gene sequence: CDR1 MNHNY, CDR2 SVGAGI (reference sequence).

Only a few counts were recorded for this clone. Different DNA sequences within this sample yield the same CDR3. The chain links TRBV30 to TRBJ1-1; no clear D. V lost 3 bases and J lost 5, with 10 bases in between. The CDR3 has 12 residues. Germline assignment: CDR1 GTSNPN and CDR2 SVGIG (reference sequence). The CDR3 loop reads CAWRGGDTEAFF. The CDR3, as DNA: TGTGCCTGGAGGGGTGGAGATACTGAAGCTTTCTTT.

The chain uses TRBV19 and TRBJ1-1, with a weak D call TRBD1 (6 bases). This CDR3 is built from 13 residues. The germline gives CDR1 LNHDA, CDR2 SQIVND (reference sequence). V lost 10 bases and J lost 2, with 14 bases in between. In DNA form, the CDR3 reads TGTGCCATTTCCGAACAGGGAAACACTGAAGCTTTCTTT. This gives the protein CAISEQGNTEAFF.

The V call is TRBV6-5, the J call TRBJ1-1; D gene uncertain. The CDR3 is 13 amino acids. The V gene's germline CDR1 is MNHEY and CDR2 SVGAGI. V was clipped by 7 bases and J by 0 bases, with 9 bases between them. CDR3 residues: CASKEVMNTEAFF. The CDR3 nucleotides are TGTGCCAGCAAAGAGGTTATGAACACTGAAGCTTTCTTT.

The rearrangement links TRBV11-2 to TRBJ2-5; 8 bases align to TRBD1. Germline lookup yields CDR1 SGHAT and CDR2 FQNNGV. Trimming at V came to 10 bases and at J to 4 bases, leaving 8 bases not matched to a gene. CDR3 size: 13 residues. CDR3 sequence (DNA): TGTGCCACGGCCTTCGACAGGGGAGAGACCCAGTACTTC. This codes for CATAFDRGETQYF.

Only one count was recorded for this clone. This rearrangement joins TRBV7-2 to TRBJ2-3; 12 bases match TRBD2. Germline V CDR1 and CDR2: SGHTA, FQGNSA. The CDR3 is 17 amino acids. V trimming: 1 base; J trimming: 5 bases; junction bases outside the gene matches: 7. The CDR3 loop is CASSLGSSGGAGDTQYF. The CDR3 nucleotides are TGTGCCAGCAGCTTAGGGTCTAGCGGGGGGGCCGGAGATACGCAGTATTTT.

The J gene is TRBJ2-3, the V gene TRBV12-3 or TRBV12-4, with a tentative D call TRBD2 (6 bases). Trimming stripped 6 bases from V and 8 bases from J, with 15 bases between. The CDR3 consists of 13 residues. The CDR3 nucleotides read TGTGCCAGCAGCGGGACTTCCTACGGTACGCAGTATTTT. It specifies CASSGTSYGTQYF.

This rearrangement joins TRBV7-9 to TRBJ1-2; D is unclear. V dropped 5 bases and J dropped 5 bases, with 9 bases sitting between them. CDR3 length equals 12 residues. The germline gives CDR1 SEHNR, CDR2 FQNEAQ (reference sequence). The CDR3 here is CASSPETYGYTF. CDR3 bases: TGTGCCAGCAGCCCAGAGACTTATGGCTACACCTTC.

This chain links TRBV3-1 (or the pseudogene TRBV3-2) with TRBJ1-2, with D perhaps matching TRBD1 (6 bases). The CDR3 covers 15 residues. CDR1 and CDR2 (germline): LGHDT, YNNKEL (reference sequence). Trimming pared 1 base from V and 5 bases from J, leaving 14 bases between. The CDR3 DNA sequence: TGTGCCAGCAGCCAAGTAGGAGGGGGAGGGTATGGCTACACCTTC. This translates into CASSQVGGGGYGYTF.